The 18 T cell receptor beta chains reported below all come from one sample, sequenced in a study of blood T cell repertoires in COVID-19. This table comes from immunoSEQ multiplex PCR, and its TCRdb copy is limited to in-frame clones, with some not included. The sample has some 64,000 clones, more than 70% seen once. The specimen was peripheral blood. Receptor source: a man aged 55 to 69 with COVID-19, enrolled during active disease.

The chain combines TRBV3-1 (or the pseudogene TRBV3-2) with TRBJ1-6; the D gene is possibly TRBD1 (6 bases). Trimming left V 2 bases short and J 8 bases short, with 13 bases between. Germline V gene data show CDR1 as LGHDT and CDR2 as YNNKEL (reference sequence). The CDR3 totals 15 residues. As DNA, the CDR3 is TGTGCCAGCAGCCAAAGTTGGGCAGGGGATTCACCCCTCCACTTT. Translation gives CASSQSWAGDSPLHF.

J is TRBJ1-6 and V is TRBV2; a possible D gene is TRBD1 (5 bases). Germline V gene data show CDR1 as SNHLY and CDR2 as FYNNEI. CDR3 size: 15 residues. Trimming pared 7 bases from V and 9 bases from J, leaving 19 bases between. DNA of the CDR3: TGTGCCAGCATCCCGAACAGGTCTCCAATTTCACCCCTCCACTTT. Amino acid sequence: CASIPNRSPISPLHF.

This chain connects TRBV5-1 to TRBJ2-7; 7 positions agree with TRBD1. CDR1 and CDR2 (germline): SGHRS, YFSETQ. V trimming: 4 bases; J trimming: 6 bases; junction bases outside the gene matches: 10. CDR3 length: 14 residues. The CDR3 DNA follows: TGCGCCAGCAGCACCCGGGACAGTACGGGCGAGCAGTACTTC. Its protein product is CASSTRDSTGEQYF.

This clone came up a few times. In the same sample, other DNA sequences code for this CDR3. The chain recombines TRBV11-2 with TRBJ1-1; D remains ambiguous. V was trimmed by 5 bases and J by 1 base, leaving 8 bases between them. Germline V lookup: CDR1 SGHAT, CDR2 FQNNGV. The length of the CDR3 is 13 residues. The chain's CDR3 is CASSSQENTEAFF. CDR3 coding DNA: TGTGCCAGCAGCAGCCAGGAGAACACTGAAGCTTTCTTT. The full variable domain, its missing parts supplied by reference TRBV11-2 and TRBJ1-1, is EAGVAQSPRYKIIEKRQSVAFWCNPISGHATLYWYQQILGQGPKLLIQFQNNGVVDDSQLPKDRFSAERLKGVDSTLKIQPAKLEDSAVYLCASSSQENTEAFFGQGTRLTVV.

The V gene is TRBV6-1, the J gene TRBJ1-2; D is possibly TRBD1 (5 bases). Germline-derived CDR1 and CDR2 are MNHNS and SASEGT. The CDR3 consists of 14 residues. Trimming took off 3 bases at V and 5 bases at J, with 13 bases between the two ends. The CDR3 nucleotides are TGTGCCAGCAGTGATAGGGGTTCCTGGTATGGCTACACCTTC. It specifies CASSDRGSWYGYTF.

V is TRBV7-3 and J is TRBJ1-1; no definite D call. CDR3 size: 15 residues. Trimming removed 5 bases at V and 1 base at J, with 14 bases between. Germline assignment: CDR1 SGHTA and CDR2 FQGTGA. CDR3 sequence: CASSPYSGENTEAFF. The CDR3 DNA reads as TGTGCCAGCAGCCCCTACTCCGGGGAGAACACTGAAGCTTTCTTT.

V and J are TRBV10-2 and TRBJ1-5; D may be TRBD1 (6 bases). Germline V lookup: CDR1 WSHSY, CDR2 SAAADI. The CDR3 spans 14 residues. V lost 5 bases, J lost 4 bases, and 12 bases lay in between. CDR3 bases: TGCGCCAGCAGTCCGCGACAGGCAAATCAGCCCCAGCATTTT. It encodes CASSPRQANQPQHF.

This chain links TRBV11-3 with TRBJ2-3; 14 bases agree with TRBD2. Germline assignment: CDR1 SGHNT and CDR2 YENEEA. After removal of 1 base from V and 6 bases from J, the junction contained 6 bases not matched to a gene. The CDR3 length is 17 residues. Here the CDR3 reads CASSLAGTSGRMDTQYF. The CDR3 DNA reads as TGTGCCAGCAGCTTAGCCGGGACTAGCGGGAGAATGGATACGCAGTATTTT.

The chain employs TRBV19 and TRBJ2-2; 9 nucleotides agree with TRBD2. Germline loops: CDR1 LNHDA, CDR2 SQIVND (reference sequence). CDR3 length: 15 amino acids. V shed 7 bases and J 4 bases; nucleotides not matched to a gene: 7. CDR3 residues: CASNRGREGTGELFF. CDR3 DNA: TGTGCCAGTAATCGAGGGCGGGAGGGCACCGGGGAGCTGTTTTTT.

The chain couples TRBV9 to TRBJ2-3, with D perhaps matching TRBD1 (6 bases). The CDR3 is 12 residues long. Germline V lookup: CDR1 SGDLS, CDR2 YYNGEE. The V gene lost 6 bases and the J gene lost 3 bases, with 8 bases spanning the gap. The CDR3 region is CASNRVTDTQYF. CDR3 bases: TGTGCCAGCAACAGGGTAACAGATACGCAGTATTTT.

This clone was recorded a few times. This chain links TRBV9 with TRBJ1-3; D is uncertain. Deletions cut 0 bases from V and 0 bases from J, with 4 bases between. CDR1 SGDLS and CDR2 YYNGEE come from the germline V gene. The CDR3 spans 14 residues. CDR3 protein: CASSVDLSGNTIYF. The CDR3 DNA is TGTGCCAGCAGCGTAGATCTCTCTGGAAACACCATATATTTT.

The chain has TRBV7-9 and TRBJ2-7; 7 bases agree with TRBD1. The CDR3 length is 14 residues. J lost 2 bases, V lost 3 bases, and 4 bases had no gene match. Germline CDR1 reads SEHNR; CDR2 reads FQNEAQ (reference sequence). CDR3 residues: CASSFDRVTYEQYF. The CDR3 DNA reads TGTGCCAGCAGCTTTGACAGGGTAACCTACGAGCAGTACTTC.

The chain carries TRBV10-2 and TRBJ1-2, with 8 nucleotides matching TRBD1. CDR1 and CDR2 from the germline V gene are WSHSY and SAAADI. CDR3 length equals 13 residues. V lost 6 bases and J lost 5; bases outside the gene matches: 5. The CDR3 loop is CASSEGQVYGYTF. The CDR3, as DNA: TGCGCCAGCAGCGAGGGACAGGTTTATGGCTACACCTTC.

V and J are TRBV30 and TRBJ2-1; a weak D match, TRBD2 (5 bases). This CDR3 comprises 16 residues. The V gene lost 3 bases and the J gene lost 4 bases, with 19 bases spanning the gap. Looked up from germline, CDR1 is GTSNPN and CDR2 is SVGIG (reference sequence). CDR3 amino acids: CAWSRLGSTGYNEQFF. The DNA of the CDR3 is TGTGCCTGGAGCCGGCTCGGTTCCACGGGGTACAATGAGCAGTTCTTC.

This chain uses TRBV29-1 with TRBJ2-5; D may be TRBD1 (5 bases). The length of the CDR3 is 12 residues. Germline CDR1 is SQVTM and CDR2 is ANQGSEA. V was trimmed by 3 bases and J by 4 bases, leaving 9 bases between them. This CDR3 is CSVDTGRETQYF. CDR3 sequence (DNA): TGCAGCGTTGATACAGGTAGAGAGACCCAGTACTTC.

The chain couples TRBV18 to TRBJ1-4; 7 nucleotides line up with TRBD1. This CDR3 contains 15 residues. Germline values: CDR1 KGHSH, CDR2 LQKENI. J gave up 4 bases and V 0 bases, and 2 bases lay outside the gene matches. CDR3 residues: CASSPPTGVNEKLFF. The CDR3 DNA reads as TGTGCCAGCTCACCACCAACAGGGGTTAATGAAAAACTGTTTTTT.

V is TRBV27 and J is TRBJ2-1, with D hard to call. V gave up 3 bases and J gave up 6 bases, with 15 bases separating them. This CDR3 region has 15 residues. The germline CDR1 and CDR2 sequences are MNHEY and SMNVEV (reference sequence). The CDR3 DNA reads as TGTGCCAGCAGTTTGGCTGGGCCCCCATCCAATGAGCAGTTCTTC. Translation: CASSLAGPPSNEQFF.

Only one count was recorded for this clone. The genes are TRBV11-3 and TRBJ2-5, with D possibly matching TRBD1 (7 bases). The V and J ends lost 3 bases and 0 bases respectively, with 20 bases between them. The CDR3 sequence is 18 residues long. Germline V gene lookup returns CDR1 SGHNT and CDR2 YENEEA. In DNA, the CDR3 is TGTGCCAGCAGCTTTTCGACCGGGGGTCAGGGGGACCAAGAGACCCAGTACTTC. Protein: CASSFSTGGQGDQETQYF.